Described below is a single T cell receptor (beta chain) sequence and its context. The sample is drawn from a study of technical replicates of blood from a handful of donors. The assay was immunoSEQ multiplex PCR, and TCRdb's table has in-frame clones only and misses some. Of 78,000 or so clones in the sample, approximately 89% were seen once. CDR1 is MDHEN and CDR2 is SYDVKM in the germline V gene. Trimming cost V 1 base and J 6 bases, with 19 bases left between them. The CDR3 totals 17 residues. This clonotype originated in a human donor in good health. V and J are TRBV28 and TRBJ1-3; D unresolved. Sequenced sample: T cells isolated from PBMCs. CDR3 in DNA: TGTGCCAGCAGTTTATCGTTTCCCGGGTACGGGTTAAACACCATATATTTT. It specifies CASSLSFPGYGLNTIYF.